This T cell receptor beta chain was sequenced during a study of T cells in Graves' hyperthyroidism and ophthalmopathy. Study-level points and caveats: Appearing also in blood were most of the thyroid clonotypes expanded above 0.001.

This clonotype turned up a few times. Its antigen is currently unknown. One end of the junction is discordant with germline, which a read error may explain. Germline CDR1 reads MDHEN; CDR2 reads SYDVKM. The CDR3 covers 13 residues. It was RNA transcripts that yielded the amplified TCR beta CDR3 regions. An initial round of RT-PCR targeting the TCR CDR3 relied on the HTBI primer set. TCRdb re-derived calls from the multiplex PCR reads in MiXCR, one entry per CDR3 protein. The sample shows some 700,000 distinct CDR3 sequences, 17% of them seen only once. This sequence joins TRBV28 and TRBJ1-5; D gene unclear. This TCR derives from a man between 45 and 60 years old with Graves' hyperthyroidism. Sequencing used blood. DNA for the CDR3: TGCGCCAGCACCATGGTGGGAAATCAGCCCCAGCATTTT. As protein: CASTMVGNQPQHF.